The clone carrying this T cell receptor beta chain showed up just a few times. Germline values: CDR1 LNHDA, CDR2 SQIVND (reference sequence). Trimming removed 9 bases from V and 3 bases from J; junction bases left unmatched: 3. The CDR3 loop spans 12 amino acids. Time point indicated: pretreatment peripheral blood. Data came from immunoSEQ multiplex PCR; TCRdb stores just in-frame clones and leaves some out. The table lists approximately 55,000 clones, 86% of them singletons. The source of the sample is a study of PD-L1 blockade in urothelial cancer. This chain connects TRBV19 to TRBJ2-5; TRBD1 aligns across 8 bases. The material was PBMCs, obtained around atezolizumab (anti-PD-L1) treatment. The source is a man aged 55-75 years with urothelial cancer. CDR3 loop: CARTGVKETQYF. The CDR3 nucleotides are TGTGCCAGGACAGGGGTAAAAGAGACCCAGTACTTC. Based on the CDR3 plus reference TRBV19 and TRBJ2-5, the full variable domain is DGGITQSPKYLFRKEGQNVTLSCEQNLNHDAMYWYRQDPGQGLRLIYYSQIVNDFQKGDIAEGYSVSREKKESFPLTVTSAQKNPTAFYLCARTGVKETQYFGPGTRLLVL.